This T cell receptor (beta chain) was sequenced for a study of cytomegalovirus exposure and HLA in healthy donors. Vbeta (60) and Jbeta (13) primers were used in the PCR. Sequenced by immunoSEQ multiplex PCR; TCRdb stores in-frame clones only, minus some. The data hold under 150,000 clones, with around 77% observed a single time. This clone was counted a few times. In germline, CDR1 is MNHEY, CDR2 SMNVEV (reference sequence). V lost 6 bases to trimming and J lost 4 bases, with 15 bases between them. The CDR3 runs 14 residues. Among the donors, all were healthy bone marrow donors. J is TRBJ1-2 and V is TRBV27; a possible D gene is TRBD1 (6 bases). The sample comprised PBMCs. The clonotype was recovered from a woman aged 55-69 years in good health and CMV-seronegative. In DNA, the CDR3 is TGTGCCAGCAGACGGGCAGGGGTTTCCTATGGCTACACCTTC. Amino acid sequence: CASRRAGVSYGYTF.